One and the same sample provided the 20 T cell receptor beta chains below, sequenced in a study of T cells in Graves' hyperthyroidism and ophthalmopathy. What was amplified from RNA transcripts were TCR beta CDR3 regions. Initially, a first-round RT-PCR of the TCR CDR3 employed the HTBI primer set. Each CDR3 protein gets one entry after TCRdb re-called the multiplex PCR reads with MiXCR. Of approximately 300,000 distinct CDR3 sequences in the sample, roughly 15% were seen once. The sequenced sample was blood. These receptors were taken from a man aged 30-40 years with Graves' hyperthyroidism.

This clonotype was seen only a few times. A much larger clone is a single base away; this may be a read error. The chain couples TRBV7-2 to TRBJ2-3, with 8 positions matching TRBD1. There are 15 residues in the CDR3. Germline CDR1 is SGHTA and CDR2 is FQGNSA. CDR3 region: CVSSPGDRSTDTQYF. In DNA, the CDR3 is TGTGTCAGCAGCCCTGGGGACAGGAGCACAGATACGCAGTATTTT.

The sample holds many counts of this clonotype. The chain joins TRBV3-1 to TRBJ2-5, with 8 bases lining up with TRBD2. This CDR3 spans 19 amino acids. Trimming cost V 4 bases and J 5 bases; bases outside gene matches: 21. The V gene's germline CDR1 is LGHDT and CDR2 YNNKEL (reference sequence). The CDR3 nucleotides are TGTGCCAGCAGCCGGGGTGGACAGCGATCCAAGCGGGAGCTGGAGACCCAGTACTTC. It yields the protein CASSRGGQRSKRELETQYF.

The gene calls are TRBV5-6 and TRBJ2-7; 7 bases match TRBD2. Trimming at V came to 6 bases and at J to 2 bases, leaving 14 bases not matched to a gene. Per the germline V gene, CDR1 is SGHDT and CDR2 is YYEEEE. The CDR3 extends over 16 amino acids. The CDR3 DNA follows: TGTGCCAGCACCGGGAGGTTAGTGCGAGGGCCCTACGAGCAGTACTTC. Translating it yields CASTGRLVRGPYEQYF.

This clonotype is a singleton in its sample. This sequence joins TRBV28 and TRBJ1-4; the D gene is possibly TRBD1 (5 bases). V gave up 6 bases and J gave up 5 bases, with 16 bases separating them. Germline loops: CDR1 MDHEN, CDR2 SYDVKM. The CDR3 consists of 15 residues. CDR3 DNA sequence: TGTGCCAGCAGATCAGGAGGGGCCCCAAATGAAAAACTGTTTTTT. Residues: CASRSGGAPNEKLFF.

V and J are TRBV29-1 and TRBJ1-2, with D hard to call. CDR1 and CDR2 from the germline V gene are SQVTM and ANQGSEA. The CDR3 totals 15 residues. V was trimmed by 5 bases and J by 5 bases, leaving 21 bases between them. CDR3 region: CSVLTLGSSLYGYTF. The CDR3, as DNA: TGCAGCGTTTTAACCCTTGGCAGCTCGCTTTATGGCTACACCTTC.

This rearrangement joins TRBV20-1 to TRBJ2-7; D is uncertain. Germline values: CDR1 DFQATT, CDR2 SNEGSKA (reference sequence). The length of the CDR3 is 16 residues. Trimming removed 1 base at V and 0 bases at J, with 16 bases between. Written as DNA, the CDR3 is TGCAGTGCTAGAGGGTCCGGGCAGCCGCACTCCTACGAGCAGTACTTC. Residues: CSARGSGQPHSYEQYF.

As for this clonotype: A read error may explain this, as a much larger clone is one base away. The chain employs TRBV7-2 and TRBJ1-2; D not certain. Germline V gene data show CDR1 as SGHTA and CDR2 as FQGNSA. The CDR3 is 13 residues long. CDR3 DNA: TGTGCCAGCAGCTCCCGAGGAGGGTATGGCTACGCCTTC. Encoded protein: CASSSRGGYGYAF.

This clonotype was observed at least ten times. This chain links TRBV20-1 with TRBJ2-1, with D perhaps given as TRBD1 or TRBD2 (5 bases each). In germline, CDR1 is DFQATT, CDR2 SNEGSKA (reference sequence). There are 14 residues in the CDR3. V lost 5 bases, J lost 4 bases, and 15 bases lay in between. The CDR3 sequence is CSAFRDRTYNEQFF. CDR3 DNA: TGCAGTGCTTTCCGGGACCGGACGTACAATGAGCAGTTCTTC.

The chain employs TRBV19 and TRBJ1-1, with a possible D match to TRBD1 (6 bases). V gave up 4 bases and J gave up 4 bases, with 16 bases separating them. CDR1 LNHDA and CDR2 SQIVND come from the germline V gene (reference sequence). This CDR3 spans 15 amino acids. CDR3 amino acids: CASSTRRGSSTEAFF. The CDR3, as DNA: TGTGCCAGTAGTACCCGGAGGGGGAGTTCCACTGAAGCTTTCTTT. Using reference TRBV19 and TRBJ1-1 for the parts outside the CDR3, the full variable domain is DGGITQSPKYLFRKEGQNVTLSCEQNLNHDAMYWYRQDPGQGLRLIYYSQIVNDFQKGDIAEGYSVSREKKESFPLTVTSAQKNPTAFYLCASSTRRGSSTEAFFGQGTRLTVV.

This clonotype has a count of ten or more. The rearrangement joins TRBV30 to TRBJ2-2; D is undetermined. This CDR3 has 14 residues. Trimming took 2 bases from V and 1 from J, leaving 8 bases between them. CDR1 and CDR2 from the germline V gene are GTSNPN and SVGIG (reference sequence). The DNA of the CDR3 is TGTGCCTGGAGTAAAGACGGGAACACCGGGGAGCTGTTTTTT. This encodes CAWSKDGNTGELFF.

V and J are TRBV24-1 and TRBJ2-7; no clear D. Deletions cut 5 bases from V and 6 bases from J, with 13 bases between. Germline CDR1 KGHDR, CDR2 SFDVKD. CDR3 length: 13 residues. CDR3 sequence (DNA): TGTGCCACCAGTGCCGGGCCATTCTCCGAGCAGTACTTC. Translating gives CATSAGPFSEQYF.

Ten or more counts support this clonotype. The rearrangement joins TRBV18 to TRBJ2-2; 7 nucleotides line up with TRBD2. Germline-derived CDR1 and CDR2 are KGHSH and LQKENI. CDR3 size: 17 residues. The V segment lost 0 bases and the J segment 0 bases; nucleotides outside the gene matches: 4. The CDR3, as DNA: TGTGCCAGCTCACCACCGTCAAGCGGGGCGAACACCGGGGAGCTGTTTTTT. It encodes CASSPPSSGANTGELFF.

Ten or more counts support this clonotype. The chain couples TRBV12-3 or TRBV12-4 to TRBJ2-1; 7 bases line up with TRBD2. This CDR3 contains 13 residues. Trimming at V came to 1 base and at J to 7 bases, leaving 1 base not matched to a gene. The CDR3 DNA reads TGTGCCAGCAGTTTAGGGACTAGGAATGAGCAGTTCTTC. Protein: CASSLGTRNEQFF.

This clonotype has a count of ten or more. Written as DNA, the CDR3 is TGCAGTGCTAGGCCGGTAGAAGAGCAGTACTTC. Its protein product is CSARPVEEQYF. The chain recombines TRBV20-1 with TRBJ2-7, with D unclear. The ends were cut back, 3 bases at V and 7 bases at J, with 10 bases in the middle. Per germline, CDR1 DFQATT and CDR2 SNEGSKA (reference sequence). The CDR3 loop spans 11 amino acids.

This clonotype came up many times. The V and J genes are TRBV7-9 and TRBJ2-3; D ambiguous. Germline V CDR1 and CDR2: SEHNR, FQNEAQ (reference sequence). Trimming shortened V by 4 bases and J by 0 bases, and 8 bases separated the two germline ends. The CDR3 runs 14 residues. Written as DNA, the CDR3 is TGTGCCAGCAGCTCCCGCCCTAGCACAGATACGCAGTATTTT. Translation: CASSSRPSTDTQYF. Together with reference TRBV7-9 and TRBJ2-3, the CDR3 gives the full variable domain: DTGVSQNPRHKITKRGQNVTFRCDPISEHNRLYWYRQTLGQGPEFLTYFQNEAQLEKSRLLSDRFSAERPKGSFSTLEIQRTEQGDSAMYLCASSSRPSTDTQYFGPGTRLTVL.

This clonotype was recorded many times. The chain joins TRBV20-1 to TRBJ1-3; D call uncertain. Trimming pared 3 bases from V and 0 bases from J, leaving 6 bases between. Germline CDR1 reads DFQATT; CDR2 reads SNEGSKA (reference sequence). The CDR3 covers 13 residues. CDR3 nucleotides: TGCAGTGCTAGTTCAGCCTCTGGAAACACCATATATTTT. This codes for CSASSASGNTIYF.

The chain has TRBV30 and TRBJ2-2; TRBD2 aligns across 9 bases. This CDR3 is 13 amino acids long. After removal of 4 bases from V and 6 bases from J, the junction contained 3 bases not matched to a gene. Per germline, CDR1 GTSNPN and CDR2 SVGIG (reference sequence). Here the CDR3 DNA reads TGTGCCTGGACGGGCGGGAGGGCCGGGGAGCTGTTTTTT. Its protein is CAWTGGRAGELFF.

There are many counts of this clonotype. The rearrangement uses TRBV18 and TRBJ2-5; D gene unclear. Per the germline V gene, CDR1 is KGHSH and CDR2 is LQKENI. This CDR3 has 12 residues. V lost 4 bases and J 0 bases, leaving 3 bases between the germline ends. The CDR3 loop is CASSQDQETQYF. The CDR3 DNA reads as TGTGCCAGCTCACAAGACCAAGAGACCCAGTACTTC.

This clonotype was counted only a few times. The chain employs TRBV6-2 or TRBV6-3 and TRBJ2-2; D not resolved. Trimming took 2 bases from V and 3 from J, leaving 1 base between them. Germline V gene lookup returns CDR1 MNHEY and CDR2 SVGEGT. The CDR3 spans 12 residues. CDR3 bases: TGTGCCAGCAGTTACCACACCGGGGAGCTGTTTTTT. The encoded protein is CASSYHTGELFF.

This clonotype was observed at least ten times. DNA of the CDR3: TGTGCCAGCAGCTTCGAGAACACTGAAGCTTTCTTT. Its translation is CASSFENTEAFF. The chain employs TRBV13 and TRBJ1-1; D call uncertain. This CDR3 is built from 12 residues. Germline assignment: CDR1 PRHDT and CDR2 FYEKMQ (reference sequence). V lost 3 bases and J lost 1, with 3 bases in between.